This entry is about one T cell receptor beta chain. The antigen remains unidentified. This specimen belongs to a study of a mutant IDH1 vaccine in newly diagnosed glioma. General observations from the study: Immune responses arising from the vaccine appeared in approximately 93% of patients.

Germline-derived CDR1 and CDR2 are SGHNT and YYREEE (reference sequence). V lost 5 bases, J lost 3 bases, and 5 bases stayed unmatched. The CDR3 spans 15 residues. Some clones are missing from TCRdb's copy, which holds only in-frame ones; the method was immunoSEQ multiplex PCR. The profile shows just over 60,000 clones, 80% to 85% of them singletons. As to time point: week 47, end of study. A single vaccine dose contained 300 ug of mutant IDH1 20-mer peptide, and topical imiquimod was used with it. Donors had new IDH1-mutant astrocytomas of WHO grade 3 or 4 (ATRX-lost). The TCR sequence derives from a man aged 25 to 45 with glioma. V gene TRBV5-4 combines with J gene TRBJ1-6, with TRBD1 matching over 7 bases. The sample in question was PBMCs, obtained from a glioma patient whose treatment included an IDH1 peptide vaccine. In nucleotides, the CDR3 is TGTGCCAGCAGACTAGACAGGGTCTATAATTCACCCCTCCACTTT. As protein: CASRLDRVYNSPLHF.